The 26 T cell receptor beta chains below come from one sample, sequenced in a study of OX40 agonist ivuxolimab in advanced cancers. Here immunoSEQ multiplex PCR was the method, and the copy in TCRdb shows in-frame clones only, minus some. The table has tens of thousands of clones, 75% to 95% seen once; the top ten hold less than 0.6%. The sequences come from CD4+ or CD8+ T cells sorted from blood, collected in a trial of the OX40 agonist ivuxolimab. The receptors stem from an adult with an advanced solid tumor such as melanoma, head and neck, liver or kidney cancer.

This chain joins TRBV19 and TRBJ2-7; TRBD1 aligns across 9 bases. Germline-derived CDR1 and CDR2 are LNHDA and SQIVND (reference sequence). J gave up 1 base and V 5 bases, and 9 bases lay outside the gene matches. The CDR3 sequence is 16 residues long. This CDR3 reads CASSSTGQGLSYEQYF. The CDR3 nucleotides are TGTGCCAGTAGTTCTACGGGACAGGGCCTTTCCTACGAGCAGTACTTC.

The gene calls are TRBV5-1 and TRBJ2-3; possibly TRBD2 for D (6 bases). Trimming shortened V by 3 bases and J by 3 bases, and 11 bases separated the two germline ends. The CDR3 sequence is 14 residues long. Germline V lookup: CDR1 SGHRS, CDR2 YFSETQ. The chain's CDR3 is CASSSPGGTDTQYF. In nucleotides, the CDR3 is TGCGCCAGCAGCTCACCCGGGGGAACAGATACGCAGTATTTT.

J is TRBJ2-5 and V is TRBV7-3; a possible D gene is TRBD1 (5 bases). Per germline, CDR1 SGHTA and CDR2 FQGTGA. This CDR3 has 13 amino acids. V lost 5 bases and J 5 bases, leaving 12 bases between the germline ends. DNA for the CDR3: TGTGCCAGCAGCCCATCAGGGTGGGAGACCCAGTACTTC. Translation gives CASSPSGWETQYF.

The V call is TRBV28, the J call TRBJ1-3; D remains ambiguous. The germline CDR1 and CDR2 sequences are MDHEN and SYDVKM. The V and J ends lost 8 bases and 5 bases respectively, with 10 bases between them. This CDR3 contains 12 residues. CDR3 coding DNA: TGTGCCAGCGGGAGGGAGAGAAACACCATATATTTT. Protein sequence: CASGRERNTIYF.

The rearrangement joins TRBV30 to TRBJ1-4; weak D call: TRBD1 (6 bases). Germline V lookup: CDR1 GTSNPN, CDR2 SVGIG (reference sequence). This CDR3 is 14 amino acids long. V was pared by 5 bases and J by 8 bases, with 18 bases between. The CDR3 reads CAWAQGGEYEKLFF. The CDR3 DNA reads as TGTGCCTGGGCACAGGGCGGAGAGTACGAAAAACTGTTTTTT.

This chain links TRBV7-6 with TRBJ2-7, with D possibly matching TRBD2 (5 bases). This CDR3 is 14 amino acids long. The germline V and J ends were trimmed by 2 bases and 2 bases, with 10 bases remaining between them. The germline gives CDR1 SGHVS, CDR2 FNYEAQ. The CDR3 region is CASSLFSGAYEQYF. CDR3 bases: TGTGCCAGCAGCTTATTCAGCGGAGCCTACGAGCAGTACTTC. The whole variable domain, filled in from reference TRBV7-6 and TRBJ2-7, reads GAGVSQSPRYKVTKRGQDVALRCDPISGHVSLYWYRQALGQGPEFLTYFNYEAQQDKSGLPNDRFSAERPEGSISTLTIQRTEQRDSAMYRCASSLFSGAYEQYFGPGTRLTVT.

This clone was picked up one time. CDR3 amino acids: CASTLDGQTKAFF. The CDR3, as DNA: TGTGCCAGCACTCTAGACGGGCAAACAAAAGCTTTCTTT. The chain joins TRBV6-5 to TRBJ1-1, with unresolved D. With 7 bases removed from V and 9 bases from J, the gap between germline ends came to 18 bases. Germline V gene data show CDR1 as MNHEY and CDR2 as SVGAGI. The CDR3 loop spans 13 amino acids.

J is TRBJ1-4 and V is TRBV6-1; D unresolved. CDR1 and CDR2 from the germline V gene are MNHNS and SASEGT. Trimming stripped 7 bases from V and 7 bases from J, with 16 bases between. There are 14 residues in the CDR3. The CDR3 DNA reads as TGTGCCAGCACGTTCACGGGTCGTAGTGAAAAACTGTTTTTT. It translates to CASTFTGRSEKLFF.

V and J are TRBV7-8 and TRBJ1-3; the D gene is possibly TRBD1 (5 bases). The V end was cut by 3 bases, the J end by 0 bases, with 6 bases between. Germline CDR1 is SGHVS and CDR2 is FQNEAQ. There are 14 residues in the CDR3. The CDR3 sequence is CASSFGGSGNTIYF. The DNA of the CDR3 is TGTGCCAGCAGCTTCGGGGGCTCTGGAAACACCATATATTTT.

The chain links TRBV30 to TRBJ2-3; TRBD2 aligns across 7 bases. Looked up from germline, CDR1 is GTSNPN and CDR2 is SVGIG (reference sequence). The CDR3 covers 16 residues. Trimming removed 0 bases from V and 6 bases from J; junction bases left unmatched: 12. The CDR3 loop is CAWSVLGGGSDDTQYF. Here the CDR3 DNA reads TGTGCCTGGAGTGTACTCGGTGGCGGGAGTGACGATACGCAGTATTTT.

This clone was recorded only once. The rearrangement links TRBV20-1 to TRBJ2-5, with D uncertain. V lost 3 bases to trimming and J lost 3 bases, with 5 bases between them. The CDR3 totals 11 residues. CDR1 and CDR2 from the germline V gene are DFQATT and SNEGSKA (reference sequence). This chain's CDR3 is CSASLKETQYF. CDR3 in DNA: TGCAGTGCTAGTTTGAAAGAGACCCAGTACTTC.

This chain connects TRBV5-1 to TRBJ2-2; D is ambiguous. The germline V gene encodes CDR1 SGHRS and CDR2 YFSETQ. The CDR3 runs to 15 residues. V lost 2 bases, J lost 5 bases, and 13 bases lay in between. The CDR3 reads CASSLLRPETGELFF. CDR3 nucleotides: TGCGCCAGCAGCTTACTACGCCCGGAGACCGGGGAGCTGTTTTTT.

This clone was counted once. This chain links TRBV7-7 with TRBJ2-7; 9 bases fit TRBD2. In germline, CDR1 is SSHAT, CDR2 FNYEAQ (reference sequence). This CDR3 comprises 17 residues. J gave up 4 bases and V 11 bases, and 21 bases lay outside the gene matches. CDR3 sequence reads: CAWTSGQNILAGYEQYF. For the CDR3, the DNA is TGTGCCTGGACCTCGGGACAGAATATTCTAGCGGGATACGAGCAGTACTTC.

The chain has TRBV7-2 and TRBJ1-1; the D gene is possibly TRBD1 (5 bases). The CDR3 covers 15 residues. Germline lookup yields CDR1 SGHTA and CDR2 FQGNSA. V was clipped by 2 bases and J by 1 base, with 11 bases between them. In DNA form, the CDR3 reads TGTGCCAGCAGCTTAAGAGGGGCTTGGAACACTGAAGCTTTCTTT. Amino acid sequence: CASSLRGAWNTEAFF.

The chain links TRBV19 to TRBJ2-7, with TRBD1 matching 8 bases. CDR3 length: 16 residues. Losses at the gene ends were 5 bases for V and 2 bases for J; bases not matched to a gene: 11. CDR1 is LNHDA and CDR2 is SQIVND in the germline V gene (reference sequence). CDR3: CASSPTDRGNTYEQYF. DNA of the CDR3: TGTGCCAGTAGTCCAACCGACAGGGGCAACACCTACGAGCAGTACTTC.

The gene calls are TRBV6-5 and TRBJ2-7; D possibly corresponds to TRBD2 (6 bases). Germline V gives CDR1 MNHEY, CDR2 SVGAGI. This CDR3 region has 13 residues. V was clipped by 6 bases and J by 0 bases, with 9 bases between them. The CDR3 spells CASRPSASYEQYF. Written as DNA, the CDR3 is TGTGCCAGCAGGCCTAGCGCCTCCTACGAGCAGTACTTC.

V and J are TRBV11-2 and TRBJ1-3; D is unclear. The CDR3 is made up of 14 amino acids. The germline V gene has CDR1 SGHAT and CDR2 FQNNGV. Trimming pared 6 bases from V and 1 base from J, leaving 10 bases between. As DNA, the CDR3 is TGTGCCAGCAGGAACCCCGGGTCTGGAAACACCATATATTTT. Its translation: CASRNPGSGNTIYF. Filled out from reference TRBV11-2 and TRBJ1-3, the complete variable domain reads EAGVAQSPRYKIIEKRQSVAFWCNPISGHATLYWYQQILGQGPKLLIQFQNNGVVDDSQLPKDRFSAERLKGVDSTLKIQPAKLEDSAVYLCASRNPGSGNTIYFGEGSWLTVV.

The J gene is TRBJ2-1, the V gene TRBV28; D remains unclear. This CDR3 has 14 amino acids. In germline, CDR1 is MDHEN, CDR2 SYDVKM. The V gene lost 7 bases and the J gene lost 1 base, with 11 bases spanning the gap. The CDR3 coding sequence is TGTGCCAGCATCGGAGATATGTCCTACAATGAGCAGTTCTTC. As protein: CASIGDMSYNEQFF. Combining the CDR3 with reference TRBV28 and TRBJ2-1 gives the whole variable domain DVKVTQSSRYLVKRTGEKVFLECVQDMDHENMFWYRQDPGLGLRLIYFSYDVKMKEKGDIPEGYSVSREKKERFSLILESASTNQTSMYLCASIGDMSYNEQFFGPGTRLTVL.

This clone was detected a few times. V usage is TRBV11-2 and J usage is TRBJ2-5; 8 nucleotides match TRBD1. The CDR3 consists of 14 residues. CDR1 is SGHAT, CDR2 FQNNGV, per germline. Trimming removed 4 bases from V and 7 bases from J; junction bases left unmatched: 8. The CDR3 DNA reads TGTGCCAGCAGCTATCAGGGGGCCGAAGGGACCCAGTACTTC. This translates into CASSYQGAEGTQYF. The variable domain in full, completed from reference TRBV11-2 and TRBJ2-5, reads EAGVAQSPRYKIIEKRQSVAFWCNPISGHATLYWYQQILGQGPKLLIQFQNNGVVDDSQLPKDRFSAERLKGVDSTLKIQPAKLEDSAVYLCASSYQGAEGTQYFGPGTRLLVL.

This chain uses TRBV5-1 with TRBJ1-1; no clear D. Germline lookup yields CDR1 SGHRS and CDR2 YFSETQ. The CDR3 is 14 residues long. V shed 1 base and J shed 0 bases, with 7 bases lying between them. The CDR3 spells CASSLYGMNTEAFF. The CDR3, as DNA: TGCGCCAGCAGCTTGTATGGCATGAACACTGAAGCTTTCTTT.

The rearrangement uses TRBV29-1 and TRBJ1-2, with TRBD1 matching 11 bases. Unmatched junction bases numbered 6, after V lost 5 bases and J lost 7 bases. Looked up from germline, CDR1 is SQVTM and CDR2 is ANQGSEA. CDR3 length: 13 amino acids. The CDR3 DNA follows: TGCAGCGTTTCAGGACAGGGGGCTGCTGGCTACACCTTC. Its protein is CSVSGQGAAGYTF.

Worth noting for this clone: The junction differs from germline at one of its ends, possibly a read error. The V gene is TRBV28, the J gene TRBJ2-6; D may be TRBD1 or TRBD2 (7 bases each). Germline assignment: CDR1 MDHEN and CDR2 SYDVKM. This CDR3 comprises 15 residues. The CDR3 nucleotides are TGTGCCCGCAGGGGGGGGAGCTCTGGGGCCAACGTCCTGACTTTC. The encoded protein is CARRGGSSGANVLTF.

The chain joins TRBV5-1 to TRBJ2-5; D is unresolved. This CDR3 region has 14 residues. V lost 5 bases to trimming and J lost 2 bases, with 13 bases between them. Germline V gene data show CDR1 as SGHRS and CDR2 as YFSETQ. The CDR3 sequence: CASRAEPTQETQYF. CDR3 in DNA: TGCGCCAGCAGGGCCGAACCCACACAAGAGACCCAGTACTTC.

This chain connects TRBV14 to TRBJ2-3; the D is unclear. CDR1 is SGHDN, CDR2 FVKESK, per germline. This CDR3 is built from 14 residues. With 1 base removed from V and 2 bases from J, the gap between germline ends came to 7 bases. This chain's CDR3 is CASSQVWDTDTQYF. For the CDR3, the DNA is TGTGCCAGCAGCCAAGTTTGGGACACAGATACGCAGTATTTT.

J is TRBJ1-1 and V is TRBV18; D remains ambiguous. The CDR3 is 13 amino acids. Deletions cut 3 bases from V and 4 bases from J, with 9 bases between. Germline CDR1 reads KGHSH; CDR2 reads LQKENI. CDR3 DNA: TGTGCCAGCTCACCGACCAAGGGCACTGAAGCTTTCTTT. It specifies CASSPTKGTEAFF. Looking up the rest from reference TRBV18 and TRBJ1-1 gives the full variable domain: NAGVMQNPRHLVRRRGQEARLRCSPMKGHSHVYWYRQLPEEGLKFMVYLQKENIIDESGMPKERFSAEFPKEGPSILRIQQVVRGDSAAYFCASSPTKGTEAFFGQGTRLTVV.

The rearrangement links TRBV5-1 to TRBJ2-1; 8 bases line up with TRBD1. Germline V lookup: CDR1 SGHRS, CDR2 YFSETQ. Trimming cost V 0 bases and J 9 bases; bases outside gene matches: 2. The CDR3 runs to 13 residues. The CDR3 bases are TGCGCCAGCAGCTTGGACAGGGGGATTGAGCAGTTCTTC. This translates into CASSLDRGIEQFF. Full variable domain (missing parts from reference TRBV5-1 and TRBJ2-1): KAGVTQTPRYLIKTRGQQVTLSCSPISGHRSVSWYQQTPGQGLQFLFEYFSETQRNKGNFPGRFSGRQFSNSRSEMNVSTLELGDSALYLCASSLDRGIEQFFGPGTRLTVL.